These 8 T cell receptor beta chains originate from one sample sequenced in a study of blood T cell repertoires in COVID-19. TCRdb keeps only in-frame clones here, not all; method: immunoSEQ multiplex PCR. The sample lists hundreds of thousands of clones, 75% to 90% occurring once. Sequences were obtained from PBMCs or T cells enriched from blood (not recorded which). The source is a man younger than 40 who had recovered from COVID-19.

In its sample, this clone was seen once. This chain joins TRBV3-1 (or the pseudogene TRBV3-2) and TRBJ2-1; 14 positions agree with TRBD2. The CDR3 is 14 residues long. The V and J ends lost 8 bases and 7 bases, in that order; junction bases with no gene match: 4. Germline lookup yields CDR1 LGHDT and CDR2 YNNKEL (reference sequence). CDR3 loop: CASARLAGGNEQFF. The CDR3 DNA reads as TGTGCCAGCGCCAGACTAGCGGGAGGGAATGAGCAGTTCTTC.

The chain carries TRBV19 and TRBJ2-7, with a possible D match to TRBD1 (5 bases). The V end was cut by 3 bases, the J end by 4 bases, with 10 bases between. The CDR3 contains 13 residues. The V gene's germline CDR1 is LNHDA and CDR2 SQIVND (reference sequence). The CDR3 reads CASSIGRAYEQYF. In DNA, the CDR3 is TGTGCCAGTAGTATCGGCAGGGCTTACGAGCAGTACTTC.

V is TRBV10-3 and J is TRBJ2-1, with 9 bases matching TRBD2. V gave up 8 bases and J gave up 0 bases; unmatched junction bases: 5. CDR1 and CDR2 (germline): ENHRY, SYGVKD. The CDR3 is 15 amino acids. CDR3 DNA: TGTGCCATCGGGACTAGCACACGCTCCTACAATGAGCAGTTCTTC. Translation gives CAIGTSTRSYNEQFF.

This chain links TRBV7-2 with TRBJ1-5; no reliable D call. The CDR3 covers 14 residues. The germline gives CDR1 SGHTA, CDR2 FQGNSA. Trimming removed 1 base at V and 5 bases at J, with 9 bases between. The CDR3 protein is CASSLGNGDQPQHF. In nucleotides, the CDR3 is TGTGCCAGCAGCTTAGGTAATGGAGATCAGCCCCAGCATTTT.

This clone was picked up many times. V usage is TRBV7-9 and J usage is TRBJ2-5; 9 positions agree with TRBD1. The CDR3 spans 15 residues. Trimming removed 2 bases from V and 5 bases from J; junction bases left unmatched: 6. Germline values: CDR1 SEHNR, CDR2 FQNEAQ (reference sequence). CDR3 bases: TGTGCCAGCAGCTTATGGACAGGGGTTGACGAGACCCAGTACTTC. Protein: CASSLWTGVDETQYF.

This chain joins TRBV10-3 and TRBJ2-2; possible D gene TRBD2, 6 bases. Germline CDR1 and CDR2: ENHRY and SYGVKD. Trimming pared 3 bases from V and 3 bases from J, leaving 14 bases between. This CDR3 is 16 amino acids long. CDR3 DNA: TGTGCCATCAGTGACAATCGGCTAGCGCACACCGGGGAGCTGTTTTTT. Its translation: CAISDNRLAHTGELFF.

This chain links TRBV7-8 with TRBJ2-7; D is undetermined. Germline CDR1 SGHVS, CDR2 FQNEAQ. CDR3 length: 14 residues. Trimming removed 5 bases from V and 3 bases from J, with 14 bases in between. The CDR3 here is CASSNPTNNYEQYF. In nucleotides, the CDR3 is TGTGCCAGCAGCAACCCGACAAATAACTACGAGCAGTACTTC. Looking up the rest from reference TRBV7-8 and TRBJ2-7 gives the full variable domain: GAGVSQSPRYKVAKRGQDVALRCDPISGHVSLFWYQQALGQGPEFLTYFQNEAQLDKSGLPSDRFFAERPEGSVSTLKIQRTQQEDSAVYLCASSNPTNNYEQYFGPGTRLTVT.

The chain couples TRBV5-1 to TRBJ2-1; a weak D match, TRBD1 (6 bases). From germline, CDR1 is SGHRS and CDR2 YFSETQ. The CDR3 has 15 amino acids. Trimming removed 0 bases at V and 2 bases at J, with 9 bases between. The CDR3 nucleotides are TGCGCCAGCAGCTTGGATCAGGGGCCCTACAATGAGCAGTTCTTC. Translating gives CASSLDQGPYNEQFF.